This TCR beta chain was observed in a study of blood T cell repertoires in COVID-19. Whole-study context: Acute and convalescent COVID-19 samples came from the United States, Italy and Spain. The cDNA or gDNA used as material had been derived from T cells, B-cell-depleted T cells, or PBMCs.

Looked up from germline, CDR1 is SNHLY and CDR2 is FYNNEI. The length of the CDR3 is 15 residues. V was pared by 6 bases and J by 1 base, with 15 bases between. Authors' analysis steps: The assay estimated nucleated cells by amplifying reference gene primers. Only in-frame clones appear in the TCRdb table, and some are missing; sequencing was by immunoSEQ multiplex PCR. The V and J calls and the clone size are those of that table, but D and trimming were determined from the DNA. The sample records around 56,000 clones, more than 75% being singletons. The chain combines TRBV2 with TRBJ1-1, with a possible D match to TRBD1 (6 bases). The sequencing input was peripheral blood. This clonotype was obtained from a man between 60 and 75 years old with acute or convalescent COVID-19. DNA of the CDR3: TGTGCCAGCAGACCCTTACAGGGCAGGAACACTGAAGCTTTCTTT. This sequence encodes CASRPLQGRNTEAFF.